This TCR beta chain was recorded in a study of beta chain features in type 1 diabetes (dated by TCRdb to the late 2010s). Some background on the complete study: Patients and healthy donors did not differ in mean age, gender distribution, total cell number or subset yield. A total of just under 110,000,000 sorted cells were examined across all samples, and RNA yield correlated strongly with the number of cells per subset. Naive and central memory subsets were obtained from all 30 or so donors, but regulatory and stem cell-like memory subsets were isolated from only 8 patients and about 8 healthy donors. In the study, recently diagnosed type 1 diabetes patients and matched healthy donors were compared on the TCRB repertoires of their sorted circulating CD4+ T cell subsets.

From each donor, a single peripheral blood sample of 100 to 150 mL on average was drawn into heparinised tubes. Naive, central memory, regulatory and stem cell-like memory CD4+ T cells were sorted on a BD FACSAria II using a panel including CD45RO, CCR7, CD25, CD127, CD95 and CD27. All sorted populations exceeded 95% purity. PBMCs were isolated immediately by Lymphoprep density gradient centrifugation and stained directly without culture. Samples were stained and sorted in pairs, with one healthy donor and one patient per experiment, so that batch effects were minimized. V was cut back by 8 bases and J by 11 bases, leaving a gap of 21 bases between them. The germline V gene provides CDR1 MDHEN and CDR2 SYDVKM. The CDR3 has 14 amino acids, counting the end cysteine and phenylalanine. Only CDR3 DNA remains: 42 bases, in frame from the first base. This clone was seen many times. The antigen it recognizes is unknown. No base-level quality is on record; no much larger clone is a single base apart.

The entire isolated RNA was reverse transcribed using the High Capacity cDNA Reverse Transcription Kit, and thus expressed TCRB transcripts were sequenced. Naive, central memory and regulatory T cell samples underwent deep immunoSEQ sequencing, averaging around 3.9 million total reads per sample. After sorted cells were lysed in RLT buffer, RNA was extracted with DNase-treated RNeasy Micro or Mini kits, with the choice depending on cell number. Each cell subset was processed separately to prevent cross-contamination, with patient and healthy donor samples processed together. Using the immunoSEQ multiplex PCR, TCRB sequences were amplified from cDNA into 87-bp fragments spanning the CDR3 region. Sequencing of the amplicons was performed on the Illumina HiSeq platform. The paper's data handling went like this. Synthetic template baselines were used to correct PCR bias computationally, reads within Hamming distance 2 were collapsed, and singletons that could not be merged were discarded. By aligning reads against IMGT, V, D and J genes, CDR3 length, and insertions or deletions at six rearrangement sites were assigned. Within each subset, clonotype counts were normalized to sorted cell number, after which true diversity and Gini coefficients were computed with the tcR R package. The overlap coefficient, calculated on TCRB nucleotide sequences, was used to quantify repertoire sharing. TCRdb limited this immuneACCESS table to in-frame rearrangements with V and J called. A share of clones is missing; checked studies link under half to unresolved V genes, and the rest is unexplained. That table gives V, J and clone size, and the DNA gave D and trimming. This sample gives 100,000 to 150,000 clones in total; around a sixth of them show up just once. Of the sample, 2.6% falls within the top ten clones.

Points the paper makes about the study in general: In all four CD4+ subsets, TCRB CDR3 length was moderately but significantly shorter in type 1 diabetes patients. Naive, central memory and regulatory TCRB repertoires appeared to be more similar among patients than among healthy donors. At VDJ recombination sites, type 1 diabetes patients had fewer insertions and more deleted nucleotides, which implies abnormalities in thymic rearrangement. HLA sub-analyses involved small numbers of individuals, so any influence of HLA type on TCRB rearrangement remained unresolved. PCR might favor shorter templates, but patient and control samples were amplified and corrected together, so any skew would affect both groups equally. Sequencing cDNA rather than genomic DNA could over-represent highly expressing activated cells, although activation and CD3 levels did not differ between groups.

Sequences were obtained from central memory CD4+ T cells from blood. The sequence joins TRBV28 to TRBJ1-4, with an unclear D gene assignment. This clonotype was obtained from a young man with type 1 diabetes. The CDR3 is CASSRTGPVEKLFF. Read as DNA, the sequence is TGTGCCAGCTCAAGGACGGGCCCCGTGGAGAAACTGTTTTTT.